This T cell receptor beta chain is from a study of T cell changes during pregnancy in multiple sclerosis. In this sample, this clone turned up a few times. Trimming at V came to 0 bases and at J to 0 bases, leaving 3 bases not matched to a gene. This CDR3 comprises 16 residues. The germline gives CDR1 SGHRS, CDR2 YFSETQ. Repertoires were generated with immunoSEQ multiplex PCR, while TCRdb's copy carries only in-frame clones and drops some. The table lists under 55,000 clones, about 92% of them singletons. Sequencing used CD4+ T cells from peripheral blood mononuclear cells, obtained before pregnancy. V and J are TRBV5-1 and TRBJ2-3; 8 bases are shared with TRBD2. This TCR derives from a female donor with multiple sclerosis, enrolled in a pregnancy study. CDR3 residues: CASSLGSGASTDTQYF. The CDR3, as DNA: TGCGCCAGCAGCTTGGGTAGCGGGGCCAGCACAGATACGCAGTATTTT.